Below are 27 T cell receptor beta chains sequenced from a single sample in a study of control samples from healthy donors and cancer patients. TCRdb's copy holds only in-frame clones and misses some; the assay was immunoSEQ multiplex PCR. There are 80,000 to 100,000 clones in the sample; 80% to 95% occur only once, and 3% lies in the top ten. Sequencing was done on a sample of blood. These TCRs come from a human donor in good health. The donor label of this sample is uncertain.

The chain recombines TRBV3-1 (or the pseudogene TRBV3-2) with TRBJ2-3, with TRBD2 identical over 9 bases. V lost 1 base, J lost 1 base, and 18 bases stayed unmatched. The germline gives CDR1 LGHDT, CDR2 YNNKEL (reference sequence). The CDR3 is 21 amino acids. CDR3 protein: CASSQVSAWDKRGEGTDTQYF. CDR3 DNA sequence: TGTGCCAGCAGCCAAGTTAGCGCTTGGGATAAGCGGGGGGAGGGCACAGATACGCAGTATTTT.

Only one count was recorded for this clone. V usage is TRBV10-2 and J usage is TRBJ1-1; 7 nucleotides line up with TRBD1. The germline V gene encodes CDR1 WSHSY and CDR2 SAAADI. There are 14 residues in the CDR3. V trimming: 7 bases; J trimming: 0 bases; junction bases outside the gene matches: 5. Here the CDR3 reads CASMPGQMNTEAFF. The CDR3 DNA reads as TGCGCCAGCATGCCGGGACAGATGAACACTGAAGCTTTCTTT.

The chain uses TRBV6-6 and TRBJ2-1; no clear D. Germline V lookup: CDR1 MNHNY, CDR2 SVGAGI (reference sequence). The CDR3 totals 12 residues. Deletions cut 6 bases from V and 6 bases from J, with 9 bases between. The CDR3 DNA reads as TGTGCCAGCAGCCGCAGTCGCAATGAGCAGTTCTTC. It codes for CASSRSRNEQFF.

This chain connects TRBV29-1 to TRBJ1-1; 7 bases match TRBD1. The V gene end was trimmed by 6 bases and the J gene end by 2 bases; junction bases not matched to a gene: 12. The CDR3 is 15 amino acids. The germline gives CDR1 SQVTM, CDR2 ANQGSEA. CDR3 DNA sequence: TGCAGCGTGAACGATCCGGGACAGCTCAACACTGAAGCTTTCTTT. Its translation is CSVNDPGQLNTEAFF.

This chain links TRBV2 with TRBJ2-2; 8 nucleotides align to TRBD2. Trimming removed 8 bases from V and 7 bases from J; junction bases left unmatched: 9. The CDR3 is made up of 14 amino acids. Germline V gene sequence: CDR1 SNHLY, CDR2 FYNNEI. In DNA, the CDR3 is TGTGCCAGCGTGGTCGGGGGGGATGGCGGGGAGCTGTTTTTT. Translated, it gives CASVVGGDGGELFF.

This clone was detected only a few times. The V call is TRBV6-1, the J call TRBJ2-5, with D uncertain. With 2 bases removed from V and 5 bases from J, the gap between germline ends came to 6 bases. The CDR3 has 12 amino acids. Germline CDR1 is MNHNS and CDR2 is SASEGT. The CDR3 DNA sequence: TGTGCCAGCAGTGAAAGGGTTGAGACCCAGTACTTC. Translation: CASSERVETQYF.

The chain links TRBV5-1 to TRBJ2-3; TRBD2 agrees at 8 bases. CDR1 is SGHRS and CDR2 is YFSETQ in the germline V gene. The CDR3 has 16 amino acids. With V trimmed by 0 bases and J by 4 bases, 7 bases remained unmatched. CDR3 DNA sequence: TGCGCCAGCAGCTTGGCTCGGGGGGGGAGGGCAGATACGCAGTATTTT. This sequence encodes CASSLARGGRADTQYF.

V and J are TRBV5-1 and TRBJ2-5; the D gene is possibly TRBD1 (6 bases). This CDR3 has 15 residues. The ends were cut back, 0 bases at V and 1 base at J, with 10 bases in the middle. Per germline, CDR1 SGHRS and CDR2 YFSETQ. This CDR3 is CASSLAGAVQETQYF. The CDR3 DNA sequence: TGCGCCAGCAGCTTGGCAGGGGCAGTCCAAGAGACCCAGTACTTC.

The V gene is TRBV14, the J gene TRBJ1-3; D ambiguous. This CDR3 is 14 amino acids long. Per germline, CDR1 SGHDN and CDR2 FVKESK. V lost 4 bases and J lost 7, with 14 bases in between. CDR3 nucleotide sequence: TGTGCCAGCAGCCCCCGGACGGCGGGGAACACCATATATTTT. It encodes CASSPRTAGNTIYF.

V is TRBV5-5 and J is TRBJ1-4, with D perhaps TRBD1 (6 bases). Trimming left V 4 bases short and J 3 bases short, with 13 bases between. CDR1 is SGHKS and CDR2 is YYEKEE in the germline V gene (reference sequence). The CDR3 has 15 amino acids. The CDR3 DNA is TGTGCCAGCAGCGACTACAGGGTGGCTAATGAAAAACTGTTTTTT. Translation gives CASSDYRVANEKLFF.

V usage is TRBV6-5 and J usage is TRBJ2-2, with TRBD1 as a possible D gene (6 bases). CDR1 and CDR2 from the germline V gene are MNHEY and SVGAGI. The CDR3 loop spans 15 amino acids. Trimming stripped 6 bases from V and 1 base from J, with 12 bases between. CDR3 DNA: TGTGCCAGCAGAATCGGACAGAAGAACACCGGGGAGCTGTTTTTT. Its translation: CASRIGQKNTGELFF.

J is TRBJ1-2 and V is TRBV15; no firm D call. There are 12 residues in the CDR3. V was cut by 6 bases and J by 9 bases, with 14 bases left in between. CDR1 is LNHNV, CDR2 YYDKDF, per germline (reference sequence). The CDR3 here is CATRRAADSYTF. The CDR3 DNA follows: TGTGCCACCAGGAGGGCGGCAGATAGCTACACCTTC. The whole variable domain, remainder taken from reference TRBV15 and TRBJ1-2, is DAMVIQNPRYQVTQFGKPVTLSCSQTLNHNVMYWYQQKSSQAPKLLFHYYDKDFNNEADTPDNFQSRRPNTSFCFLDIRSPGLGDTAMYLCATRRAADSYTFGSGTRLTVV.

The DNA of the CDR3 is TGTGCCAGCAGTTCATCGGACAGGGAGAACACTGAAGCTTTCTTT. This gives the protein CASSSSDRENTEAFF. The V gene is TRBV7-9, the J gene TRBJ1-1; TRBD1 matches at 8 bases. Germline loops: CDR1 SEHNR, CDR2 FQNEAQ (reference sequence). This CDR3 has 15 amino acids. J gave up 1 base and V 6 bases, and 7 bases lay outside the gene matches.

The chain couples TRBV5-4 to TRBJ2-2, with 15 positions matching TRBD2. The CDR3 sequence is 15 residues long. Germline CDR1 SGHNT, CDR2 YYREEE (reference sequence). The J segment lost 6 bases and the V segment lost 3 bases, leaving 0 bases of the junction unmatched. CDR3 nucleotides: TGTGCCAGCAGCTGGACTAGCGGGGGGGCCGGGGAGCTGTTTTTT. This gives the protein CASSWTSGGAGELFF.

The J gene is TRBJ2-3, the V gene TRBV7-9; D tentatively fits TRBD1 or TRBD2 (5 bases each). Per germline, CDR1 SEHNR and CDR2 FQNEAQ (reference sequence). V lost 1 base and J lost 1, with 12 bases in between. This CDR3 is 16 amino acids long. The DNA of the CDR3 is TGTGCCAGCAGCTTAGGGCCAGGGCGGGGCACAGATACGCAGTATTTT. It codes for CASSLGPGRGTDTQYF.

The CDR3 spells CASSPTGARETQYF. The CDR3, as DNA: TGTGCCAGCAGCCCCACAGGGGCCCGAGAGACCCAGTACTTC. The chain links TRBV11-2 to TRBJ2-5, with 7 bases lining up with TRBD1. The CDR3 extends over 14 amino acids. The V and J ends lost 5 bases and 4 bases, in that order; junction bases with no gene match: 7. The V gene's germline CDR1 is SGHAT and CDR2 FQNNGV.

The rearrangement uses TRBV28 and TRBJ2-2; D is unclear. Germline lookup yields CDR1 MDHEN and CDR2 SYDVKM. The V end lost 10 bases, the J end lost 4 bases, and 13 bases lay between the germline ends. This CDR3 spans 13 amino acids. The CDR3 reads CATSLLSTGELFF. CDR3 in DNA: TGTGCCACCTCCCTTTTGAGCACCGGGGAGCTGTTTTTT.

This chain joins TRBV19 and TRBJ2-1, with 7 bases lining up with TRBD1. V lost 5 bases, J lost 15 bases, and 19 bases stayed unmatched. This CDR3 is built from 15 residues. Per germline, CDR1 LNHDA and CDR2 SQIVND (reference sequence). CDR3 sequence reads: CASSFTGQSLNEGFF. The CDR3 region has the DNA TGTGCCAGTAGTTTCACGGGACAGTCCCTAAACGAGGGGTTCTTC.

This clone occurred once. The V gene is TRBV25-1, the J gene TRBJ2-3; D is unresolved. This CDR3 comprises 15 residues. The V and J ends lost 0 bases and 0 bases respectively, with 7 bases between them. The germline gives CDR1 MGHDK, CDR2 SYGVNS. The CDR3 coding sequence is TGTGCCAGCAGTGAATATTTTATTAGCACAGATACGCAGTATTTT. It is translated as CASSEYFISTDTQYF.

The rearrangement joins TRBV5-1 to TRBJ1-4; 7 nucleotides match TRBD1. The CDR3 length is 16 residues. Germline CDR1 and CDR2: SGHRS and YFSETQ. The ends lost 4 bases at V and 0 bases at J; junction bases unmatched: 6. The CDR3 reads CASSSGQATTNEKLFF. Written as DNA, the CDR3 is TGCGCCAGCAGCAGCGGACAGGCAACAACTAATGAAAAACTGTTTTTT.

V usage is TRBV6-5 and J usage is TRBJ1-5, with D maybe TRBD1 (5 bases). CDR1 is MNHEY, CDR2 SVGAGI, per germline. V was clipped by 7 bases and J by 9 bases, with 16 bases between them. The CDR3 extends over 13 amino acids. CDR3 amino acids: CASNDSPQGPQHF. CDR3 bases: TGTGCCAGCAACGACAGCCCGCAGGGGCCCCAGCATTTT.

The gene calls are TRBV28 and TRBJ2-7; D is possibly TRBD1 or TRBD2 (5 bases each). CDR1 is MDHEN and CDR2 is SYDVKM in the germline V gene. Trimming pared 7 bases from V and 0 bases from J, leaving 16 bases between. The CDR3 is 15 residues long. This chain's CDR3 is CASTRDGVNSYEQYF. DNA of the CDR3: TGTGCCAGCACCCGGGACGGCGTCAACTCCTACGAGCAGTACTTC.

The chain employs TRBV20-1 and TRBJ2-6; the D is unclear. The CDR3 runs 16 residues. Germline V gives CDR1 DFQATT, CDR2 SNEGSKA (reference sequence). The V end lost 3 bases, the J end lost 2 bases, and 14 bases lay between the germline ends. The CDR3 reads CSASASGQTGANVLTF. For the CDR3, the DNA is TGCAGTGCTAGTGCTTCTGGTCAAACTGGGGCCAACGTCCTGACTTTC.

The chain is built from TRBV18 and TRBJ1-1; no clear D gene. With 4 bases removed from V and 11 bases from J, the gap between germline ends came to 11 bases. CDR3 length: 11 amino acids. Germline values: CDR1 KGHSH, CDR2 LQKENI. CDR3 residues: CASSRLDVAFF. The CDR3 nucleotides read TGTGCCAGCTCACGATTAGACGTGGCTTTCTTT. Complete variable domain (other parts from reference TRBV18 and TRBJ1-1): NAGVMQNPRHLVRRRGQEARLRCSPMKGHSHVYWYRQLPEEGLKFMVYLQKENIIDESGMPKERFSAEFPKEGPSILRIQQVVRGDSAAYFCASSRLDVAFFGQGTRLTVV.

This clone has only one observation. The V call is TRBV6-2 or TRBV6-3, the J call TRBJ2-3, with D unclear. The V end was cut by 2 bases, the J end by 6 bases, with 12 bases between. CDR3 size: 14 residues. The V gene's germline CDR1 is MNHEY and CDR2 SVGEGT. The CDR3 loop is CASSYGQVGDTQYF. The CDR3 nucleotides read TGTGCCAGCAGTTACGGGCAGGTGGGGGATACGCAGTATTTT.

The chain joins TRBV6-6 to TRBJ2-3; D is possibly TRBD1 or TRBD2 (6 bases each). Between the trimmed V and J ends, which lost 8 bases and 6 bases, there was a span of 18 bases. CDR1 and CDR2 (germline): MNHNY, SVGAGI (reference sequence). The CDR3 runs 14 residues. Here the CDR3 DNA reads TGTGCCAGCTGCCGTTCGGGGGCGGGGGATACGCAGTATTTT. This codes for CASCRSGAGDTQYF.

The DNA for the CDR3 is TGTGCCAGCAGGGCCGGGACTAGCTCCTACAATGAGCAGTTCTTC. It yields the protein CASRAGTSSYNEQFF. This chain connects TRBV2 to TRBJ2-1; TRBD2 matches 8 bases. Looked up from germline, CDR1 is SNHLY and CDR2 is FYNNEI. V shed 6 bases, J shed 0 bases, and the junction held 4 bases outside the gene matches. The CDR3 is made up of 15 amino acids. The full variable domain, completed using reference TRBV2 and TRBJ2-1, is EPEVTQTPSHQVTQMGQEVILRCVPISNHLYFYWYRQILGQKVEFLVSFYNNEISEKSEIFDDQFSVERPDGSNFTLKIRSTKLEDSAMYFCASRAGTSSYNEQFFGPGTRLTVL.